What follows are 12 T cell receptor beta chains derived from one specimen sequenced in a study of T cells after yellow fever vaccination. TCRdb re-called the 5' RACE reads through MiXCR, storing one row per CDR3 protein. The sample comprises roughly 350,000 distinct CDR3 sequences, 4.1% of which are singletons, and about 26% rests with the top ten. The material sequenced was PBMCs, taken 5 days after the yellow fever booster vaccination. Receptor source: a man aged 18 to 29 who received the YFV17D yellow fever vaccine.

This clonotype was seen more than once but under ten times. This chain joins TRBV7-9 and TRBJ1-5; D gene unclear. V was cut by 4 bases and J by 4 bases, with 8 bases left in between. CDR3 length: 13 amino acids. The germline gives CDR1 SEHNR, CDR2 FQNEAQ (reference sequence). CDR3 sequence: CASSSASNQPQHF. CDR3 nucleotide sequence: TGTGCCAGCAGCTCGGCCTCTAATCAGCCCCAGCATTTT.

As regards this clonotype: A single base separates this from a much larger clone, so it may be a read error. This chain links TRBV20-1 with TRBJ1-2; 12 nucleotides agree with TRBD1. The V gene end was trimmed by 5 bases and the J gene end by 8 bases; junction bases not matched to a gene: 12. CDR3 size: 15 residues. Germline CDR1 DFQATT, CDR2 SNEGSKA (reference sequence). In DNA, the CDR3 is TGCAGTGCTCCCCCGGGACAGGGGGCAACTCGAGGCTACACCTTC. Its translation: CSAPPGQGATRGYTF.

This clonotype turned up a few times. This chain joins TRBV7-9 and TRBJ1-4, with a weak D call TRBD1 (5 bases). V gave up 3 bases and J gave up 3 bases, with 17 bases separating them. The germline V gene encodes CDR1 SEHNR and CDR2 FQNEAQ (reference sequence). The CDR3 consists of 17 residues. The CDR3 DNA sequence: TGTGCCAGCAGCTTCGGGGGTGACAGTCTGGCTAATGAAAAACTGTTTTTT. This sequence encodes CASSFGGDSLANEKLFF.

The CDR3: CASTPLAGGQSSYEQYV. CDR3 sequence (DNA): TGTGCCAGCACCCCACTAGCGGGGGGCCAAAGCTCCTACGAGCAGTACGTC. This chain uses TRBV27 with TRBJ2-7, with 12 positions matching TRBD2. The germline V gene has CDR1 MNHEY and CDR2 SMNVEV (reference sequence). The CDR3 has 17 amino acids. V lost 7 bases to trimming and J lost 0 bases; unmatched junction nucleotides: 10.

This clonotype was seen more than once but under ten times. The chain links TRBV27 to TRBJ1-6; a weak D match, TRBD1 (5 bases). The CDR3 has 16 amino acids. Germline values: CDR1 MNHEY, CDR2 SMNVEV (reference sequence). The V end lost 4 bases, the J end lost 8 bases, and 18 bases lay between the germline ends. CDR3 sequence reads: CASSWFRGAGDSPLHF. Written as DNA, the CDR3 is TGTGCCAGCAGTTGGTTTCGAGGGGCCGGGGATTCACCCCTCCACTTT.

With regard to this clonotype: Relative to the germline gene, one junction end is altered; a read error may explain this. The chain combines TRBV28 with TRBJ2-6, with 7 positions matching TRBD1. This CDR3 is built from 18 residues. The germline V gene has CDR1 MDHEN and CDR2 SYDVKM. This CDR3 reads CASSLPTGIPPGANVPTF. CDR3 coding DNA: TGTGCCAGCAGTTTACCGACAGGGATCCCCCCTGGGGCCAACGTCCCGACTTTC.

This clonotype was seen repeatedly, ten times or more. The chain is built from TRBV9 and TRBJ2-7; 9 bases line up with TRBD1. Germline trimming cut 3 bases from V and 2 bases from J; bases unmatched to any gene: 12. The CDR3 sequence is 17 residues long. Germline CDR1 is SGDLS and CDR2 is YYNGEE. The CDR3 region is CASSARDRDRSPYEQYF. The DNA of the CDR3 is TGTGCCAGCAGCGCCAGGGACAGGGACCGGTCCCCCTACGAGCAGTACTTC. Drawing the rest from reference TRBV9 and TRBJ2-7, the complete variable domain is DSGVTQTPKHLITATGQRVTLRCSPRSGDLSVYWYQQSLDQGLQFLIQYYNGEERAKGNILERFSAQQFPDLHSELNLSSLELGDSALYFCASSARDRDRSPYEQYFGPGTRLTVT.

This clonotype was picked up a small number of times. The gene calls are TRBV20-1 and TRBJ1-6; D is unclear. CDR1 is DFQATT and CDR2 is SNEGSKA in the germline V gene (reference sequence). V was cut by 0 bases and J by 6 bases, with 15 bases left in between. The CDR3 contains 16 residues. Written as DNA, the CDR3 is TGCAGTGCTAGAGATCGCCGGGGAGGTGGTAATTCACCCCTCCACTTT. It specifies CSARDRRGGGNSPLHF.

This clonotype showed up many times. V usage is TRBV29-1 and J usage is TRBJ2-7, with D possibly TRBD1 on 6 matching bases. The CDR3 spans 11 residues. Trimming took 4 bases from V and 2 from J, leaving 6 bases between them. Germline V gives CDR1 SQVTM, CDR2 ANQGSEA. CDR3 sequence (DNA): TGCAGCGTTGGGGACACCTACGAGCAGTACGTC. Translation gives CSVGDTYEQYV.

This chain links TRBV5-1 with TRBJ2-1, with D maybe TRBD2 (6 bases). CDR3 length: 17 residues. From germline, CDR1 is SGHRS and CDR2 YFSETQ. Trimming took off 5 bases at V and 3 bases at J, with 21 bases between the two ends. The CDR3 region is CASSSLAGTGDYNEQFF. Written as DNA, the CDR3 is TGCGCCAGCAGTTCTTTGGCGGGGACCGGGGACTACAATGAGCAGTTCTTC.

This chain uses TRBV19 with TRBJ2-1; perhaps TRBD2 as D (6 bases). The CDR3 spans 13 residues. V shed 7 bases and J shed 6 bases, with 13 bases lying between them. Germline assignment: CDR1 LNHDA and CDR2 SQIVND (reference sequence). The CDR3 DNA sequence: TGTGCCAGTAAGTCGGGGGTACCCAATGAGCAGTTCTTC. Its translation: CASKSGVPNEQFF.

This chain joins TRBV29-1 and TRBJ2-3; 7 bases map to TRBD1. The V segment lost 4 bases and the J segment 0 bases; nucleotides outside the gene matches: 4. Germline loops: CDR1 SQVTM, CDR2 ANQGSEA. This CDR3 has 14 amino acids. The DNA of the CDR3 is TGCAGCGTTGGGGAAGGGGGCAGCACAGATACGCAGTATTTT. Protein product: CSVGEGGSTDTQYF.